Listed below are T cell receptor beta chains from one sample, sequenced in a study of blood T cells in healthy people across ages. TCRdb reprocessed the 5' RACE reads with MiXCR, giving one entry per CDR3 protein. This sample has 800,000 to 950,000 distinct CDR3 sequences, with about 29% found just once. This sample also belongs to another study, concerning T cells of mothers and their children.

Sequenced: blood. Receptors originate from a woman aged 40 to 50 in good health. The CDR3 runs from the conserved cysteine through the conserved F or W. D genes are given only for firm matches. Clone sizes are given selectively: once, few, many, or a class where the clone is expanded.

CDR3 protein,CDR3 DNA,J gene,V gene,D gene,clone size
CSAPITTSYEQYF,TGCAGTGCACCTATAACAACTTCCTACGAGCAGTACTTC,TRBJ2-7,TRBV20-1,-,-
CAWPSGGPPDTQYF,TGCGCCTGGCCGAGCGGGGGGCCTCCCGATACGCAGTATTTT,TRBJ2-3,TRBV5-1,TRBD2,-
CASSHGRGLSDTQYF,TGCGCCAGCAGCCACGGGCGAGGCTTATCGGATACGCAGTATTTT,TRBJ2-3,TRBV4-1,-,many
CAGSLSRTGTDTQYF,TGTGCCGGCAGCTTATCAAGGACAGGCACAGATACGCAGTATTTT,TRBJ2-3,TRBV7-9,-,-
CASRTTVYGKLFF,TGTGCCAGCAGGACCACAGTATACGGAAAACTGTTTTTT,TRBJ1-4,TRBV12-3/TRBV12-4,-,many
CASHGFGQGGANVLTF,TGTGCCAGCCATGGGTTCGGACAGGGGGGGGCCAACGTCCTGACTTTC,TRBJ2-6,TRBV12-3/TRBV12-4,TRBD1,many
CSVVLRGSGEKLFF,TGCAGCGTTGTCCTAAGGGGGTCGGGTGAAAAACTGTTTTTT,TRBJ1-4,TRBV29-1,-,few
CASSLQGQESGGEQYF,TGCGCCAGCAGCTTACAAGGACAGGAATCGGGTGGCGAGCAGTACTTC,TRBJ2-7,TRBV5-1,TRBD1,-
CSARGSSGGAYETQYF,TGCAGTGCTAGAGGTTCGAGCGGGGGGGCTTACGAGACCCAGTACTTC,TRBJ2-5,TRBV20-1,TRBD2,many
CATSDSGSGELFF,TGTGCCACCAGTGATTCGGGCTCCGGGGAGCTGTTTTTT,TRBJ2-2,TRBV24-1,-,-
CASSQDLQRTYEQYF,TGTGCCAGCAGCCAAGATTTACAACGTACTTACGAGCAGTACTTC,TRBJ2-7,TRBV14,-,few
CSAHKINEQFF,TGCAGTGCTCACAAAATAAATGAGCAGTTCTTC,TRBJ2-1,TRBV20-1,-,many
CATSRVTSGRWETQYF,TGTGCCACCAGCAGAGTTACTAGCGGGAGGTGGGAGACCCAGTACTTC,TRBJ2-5,TRBV15,TRBD2,few
CASSLSPGYQETQYF,TGTGCCAGCAGCTTAAGTCCCGGATACCAAGAGACCCAGTACTTC,TRBJ2-5,TRBV7-3,-,-
CATSILMNTEAFF,TGTGCCACCAGCATTCTCATGAACACTGAAGCTTTCTTT,TRBJ1-1,TRBV15,-,few
CATSRQGNYGYTF,TGTGCCACCAGCAGACAGGGGAACTATGGCTACACCTTC,TRBJ1-2,TRBV15,-,-
CASSLGLAVTLGNEQFF,TGTGCCAGCAGTTTAGGACTAGCGGTGACCCTGGGGAATGAGCAGTTCTTC,TRBJ2-1,TRBV27,TRBD2,-
CASSHPDRGVAGYTF,TGCGCCAGCAGCCACCCGGACAGGGGGGTCGCTGGCTACACCTTC,TRBJ1-2,TRBV4-3,TRBD1,-
CASSPAGTGVLYTDTQYF,TGTGCCAGCAGTCCAGCCGGGACAGGGGTCCTCTACACAGATACGCAGTATTTT,TRBJ2-3,TRBV6-1,TRBD1,-
CASSLSGLANYEQYF,TGCGCCAGCAGTCTGTCGGGACTAGCTAACTACGAGCAGTACTTC,TRBJ2-7,TRBV5-1,TRBD2,many
CASSPGGGPGETQYF,TGTGCCAGCAGCCCTGGTGGGGGCCCTGGCGAGACCCAGTACTTC,TRBJ2-5,TRBV9,-,many
CASSTLGGDVQETQYF,TGTGCCAGCAGTACCCTGGGGGGTGATGTTCAAGAGACCCAGTACTTC,TRBJ2-5,TRBV27,-,many
CASSLPGRDYGYTF,TGTGCCAGCAGTTTGCCGGGCAGAGACTATGGCTACACCTTC,TRBJ1-2,TRBV28,-,many
CASSGRSRDRVRETQYF,TGTGCCAGCAGCGGTCGTTCTCGGGACAGGGTTAGGGAGACCCAGTACTTC,TRBJ2-5,TRBV7-9,TRBD1,many
CASSSTGRVDYEQYF,TGCGCCAGCAGCTCGACGGGGAGGGTTGACTACGAGCAGTACTTC,TRBJ2-7,TRBV5-1,TRBD2,many
CASSMTSGESGANVLTF,TGTGCCAGCAGCATGACTAGCGGGGAGTCTGGGGCCAACGTCCTGACTTTC,TRBJ2-6,TRBV7-8,TRBD2,many
CASRLRQASPNEKLFF,TGTGCCAGCAGGCTTCGACAGGCCTCTCCCAATGAGAAACTGTTTTTT,TRBJ1-4,TRBV2,-,few
CASSKDRGFTYEQYF,TGCGCCAGCAGCAAGGACAGGGGGTTTACCTACGAGCAGTACTTC,TRBJ2-7,TRBV5-1,TRBD1,few
CASSLGTETSTDTQYF,TGCGCCAGCAGCTTGGGGACAGAAACTAGCACAGATACGCAGTATTTT,TRBJ2-3,TRBV5-1,-,many
CAGSLQGRNEKLFF,TGCGCCGGCAGCTTGCAGGGCCGTAATGAAAAACTGTTTTTT,TRBJ1-4,TRBV5-1,-,once
CSARDQVEGYLNTEAFF,TGCAGTGCTAGAGATCAGGTGGAGGGTTACCTGAACACTGAAGCTTTCTTT,TRBJ1-1,TRBV20-1,-,few
CASSTRDRAGEKLFF,TGTGCCAGTAGCACCCGGGACAGGGCGGGCGAAAAACTGTTTTTT,TRBJ1-4,TRBV9,TRBD1,-
CASSQDRGMDYNEQYF,TGTGCCAGCAGCCAAGATAGGGGGATGGACTACAATGAGCAGTACTTC,TRBJ2-5,TRBV3-1,-,few
CATSRDGANYGHTF,TGTGCCACCAGCCGAGACGGAGCGAACTATGGCCACACCTTC,TRBJ1-2,TRBV24-1,-,-